The 27 T cell receptor beta chains in this list originate from one sample, sequenced in a study of T cells in Graves' hyperthyroidism and ophthalmopathy. RNA transcripts provided the source from which TCR beta CDR3 regions were amplified. A set of HTBI primers served as the primers for a first-round RT-PCR of the TCR CDR3. Via MiXCR, TCRdb re-called the multiplex PCR reads, giving one row per CDR3 protein. The sample records roughly 500,000 distinct CDR3 sequences, 14% being singletons. Sequenced sample: blood. These receptors all come from a woman aged 25 to 45 with Graves' hyperthyroidism that later progressed to Graves' ophthalmopathy.

This clonotype was recorded many times. The chain carries TRBV12-3 or TRBV12-4 and TRBJ2-3; D gene ambiguous. The CDR3 loop spans 14 amino acids. Trimming stripped 5 bases from V and 5 bases from J, with 14 bases between. CDR3 DNA sequence: TGTGCCAGCAGTCTTGACAAGGTGGGAGATACGCAGTATTTT. It codes for CASSLDKVGDTQYF.

This clonotype was observed at least ten times. The chain recombines TRBV12-3 or TRBV12-4 with TRBJ1-1; D is unclear. The CDR3 runs to 13 residues. V dropped 7 bases and J dropped 0 bases, with 9 bases sitting between them. The CDR3 bases are TGTGCCAGCAACTACGGGGTGAACACTGAAGCTTTCTTT. Its translation is CASNYGVNTEAFF.

The table lists this clonotype with many counts. This chain uses TRBV30 with TRBJ1-3, with TRBD1 as a possible D gene (6 bases). The CDR3 consists of 16 residues. V lost 0 bases and J 0 bases, leaving 12 bases between the germline ends. The V gene's germline CDR1 is GTSNPN and CDR2 SVGIG (reference sequence). This CDR3 reads CAWSVRGQISGNTIYF. The CDR3 DNA sequence: TGTGCCTGGAGTGTAAGGGGACAAATCTCTGGAAACACCATATATTTT.

The chain recombines TRBV5-1 with TRBJ2-3, with 10 bases identical to TRBD2. The V gene end was trimmed by 3 bases and the J gene end by 2 bases; junction bases not matched to a gene: 9. Looked up from germline, CDR1 is SGHRS and CDR2 is YFSETQ. The CDR3 runs to 17 residues. In DNA, the CDR3 is TGCGCCAGCAGCTCCGCCGGGACTAGCGTTACCACAGATACGCAGTATTTT. Translation: CASSSAGTSVTTDTQYF. Together with reference TRBV5-1 and TRBJ2-3, the CDR3 gives the full variable domain: KAGVTQTPRYLIKTRGQQVTLSCSPISGHRSVSWYQQTPGQGLQFLFEYFSETQRNKGNFPGRFSGRQFSNSRSEMNVSTLELGDSALYLCASSSAGTSVTTDTQYFGPGTRLTVL.

This clonotype came up many times. The chain recombines TRBV19 with TRBJ2-1; D gene unclear. The germline V gene encodes CDR1 LNHDA and CDR2 SQIVND (reference sequence). The germline V and J ends were trimmed by 1 base and 6 bases, with 22 bases remaining between them. This CDR3 spans 18 amino acids. CDR3 protein: CASSIGILGFSTSNEQFF. CDR3 in DNA: TGTGCCAGTAGTATAGGAATCTTAGGATTTTCAACCAGCAATGAGCAGTTCTTC.

This clonotype came up many times. V usage is TRBV24-1 and J usage is TRBJ2-1; possibly TRBD1 for D (6 bases). This CDR3 has 14 residues. Trimming pared 8 bases from V and 5 bases from J, leaving 15 bases between. Germline CDR1 KGHDR, CDR2 SFDVKD. The CDR3 is CATTGTLEDNEQFF. The CDR3 nucleotides read TGTGCCACCACCGGGACACTAGAAGACAATGAGCAGTTCTTC.

The chain uses TRBV5-1 and TRBJ1-2; weak D call: TRBD1 (5 bases). V was clipped by 2 bases and J by 4 bases, with 12 bases between them. The CDR3 is 14 residues long. Germline V gene sequence: CDR1 SGHRS, CDR2 YFSETQ. CDR3 amino acids: CASSFSGSGYGYTF. CDR3 sequence (DNA): TGCGCCAGCAGCTTTTCAGGGAGCGGCTATGGCTACACCTTC.

CDR3 nucleotide sequence: TGTGCCACCTCCGACTTCCTCGGACTAGCGGGATACAATGAGCAGTTCTTC. As protein: CATSDFLGLAGYNEQFF. V and J are TRBV12-3 or TRBV12-4 and TRBJ2-1, with 12 bases lining up with TRBD2. This CDR3 is built from 17 residues. The junction had 14 bases not matched to a gene; V was cut back by 10 bases and J by 4 bases.

The rearrangement joins TRBV24-1 to TRBJ1-5, with D possibly matching TRBD1 (6 bases). The germline CDR1 and CDR2 sequences are KGHDR and SFDVKD. This CDR3 contains 16 residues. V was trimmed by 6 bases and J by 2 bases, leaving 16 bases between them. The CDR3 sequence: CATSNGGRAGNQPQHF. The CDR3 DNA reads as TGTGCCACCAGTAACGGGGGCAGGGCTGGCAATCAGCCCCAGCATTTT.

This clonotype appeared many times. V usage is TRBV3-1 and J usage is TRBJ2-1, with TRBD1 as a possible D gene (6 bases). The CDR3 loop spans 13 amino acids. V gave up 1 base and J gave up 9 bases, with 10 bases separating them. Germline CDR1 is LGHDT and CDR2 is YNNKEL (reference sequence). The CDR3 loop is CASSQVGAREQFF. The DNA of the CDR3 is TGTGCCAGCAGCCAAGTGGGGGCCCGTGAGCAGTTCTTC.

The rearrangement uses TRBV19 and TRBJ1-3; D ambiguous. This CDR3 comprises 19 residues. Germline V gene sequence: CDR1 LNHDA, CDR2 SQIVND (reference sequence). Between the trimmed V and J ends, which lost 8 bases and 3 bases, there was a span of 29 bases. The CDR3 region is CASSRLSSRVSGCGNTIYF. The CDR3 DNA sequence: TGTGCCAGTTCTCGGCTTAGTTCGAGGGTTTCGGGCTGTGGAAACACCATATATTTT.

This clonotype was found a few times. The chain recombines TRBV2 with TRBJ2-6, with 12 bases that match TRBD1. The CDR3 consists of 16 residues. The ends lost 6 bases at V and 1 base at J; junction bases unmatched: 1. Germline V gene data show CDR1 as SNHLY and CDR2 as FYNNEI. As DNA, the CDR3 is TGTGCCAGCAGGGGACAGGGGGCATCTGGGGCCAACGTCCTGACTTTC. Its protein product is CASRGQGASGANVLTF.

The chain combines TRBV11-2 with TRBJ2-3, with TRBD1 matching over 11 bases. The ends lost 1 base at V and 4 bases at J; junction bases unmatched: 10. Germline-derived CDR1 and CDR2 are SGHAT and FQNNGV. The CDR3 covers 18 residues. For the CDR3, the DNA is TGTGCCAGCAGCTTAGGGACCGGGACAGGGGGTAAGGCAGATACGCAGTATTTT. This codes for CASSLGTGTGGKADTQYF.

Many counts were recorded for this clonotype. V and J are TRBV24-1 and TRBJ1-2, with TRBD1 identical over 9 bases. This CDR3 has 16 amino acids. Germline V gives CDR1 KGHDR, CDR2 SFDVKD. After removal of 3 bases from V and 3 bases from J, the junction contained 7 bases not matched to a gene. CDR3 in DNA: TGTGCCACCAGTGATGATCTTGGGACAGGGCACTATGGCTACACCTTC. As protein: CATSDDLGTGHYGYTF.

This clonotype was recorded many times. This chain connects TRBV14 to TRBJ2-7; tentative D call: TRBD1 (6 bases). V gave up 2 bases and J gave up 0 bases, with 14 bases separating them. Germline V CDR1 and CDR2: SGHDN, FVKESK. This CDR3 contains 16 residues. The CDR3 reads CASSQWTDSSSYEQYF. Written as DNA, the CDR3 is TGTGCCAGCAGCCAATGGACAGACTCGAGCTCCTACGAGCAGTACTTC.

This clonotype was recorded once. The chain uses TRBV30 and TRBJ1-1; unclear D gene. This CDR3 is 15 amino acids long. Trimming removed 5 bases at V and 1 base at J, with 17 bases between. Germline CDR1 and CDR2: GTSNPN and SVGIG (reference sequence). The CDR3: CAWDLGYPRNTEAFF. As DNA, the CDR3 is TGTGCCTGGGACCTAGGGTATCCCAGGAACACTGAAGCTTTCTTT. Full variable domain (outside the CDR3, taken from reference TRBV30 and TRBJ1-1): SQTIHQWPATLVQPVGSPLSLECTVEGTSNPNLYWYRQAAGRGLQLLFYSVGIGQISSEVPQNLSASRPQDRQFILSSKKLLLSDSGFYLCAWDLGYPRNTEAFFGQGTRLTVV.

In this sample, this clonotype turned up a few times. V is TRBV4-2 and J is TRBJ1-1; D is undetermined. This CDR3 is built from 12 residues. In germline, CDR1 is LGHNA, CDR2 YNFKEQ. The germline V and J ends were trimmed by 1 base and 4 bases, with 4 bases remaining between them. In DNA, the CDR3 is TGTGCCAGCAGCCAAGGCCCCACTGAAGCTTTCTTT. It is translated as CASSQGPTEAFF.

This clonotype was observed a few times. The chain is built from TRBV19 and TRBJ1-4; no clear D. The CDR3 totals 14 residues. CDR1 LNHDA and CDR2 SQIVND come from the germline V gene (reference sequence). Trimming pared 7 bases from V and 5 bases from J, leaving 14 bases between. CDR3 DNA: TGTGCCAGTAAAGAGGCGGCACCGAATGAAAAACTGTTTTTT. Residues: CASKEAAPNEKLFF.

This clonotype was seen at least ten times. The V gene is TRBV28, the J gene TRBJ1-1; 8 nucleotides line up with TRBD1. Germline values: CDR1 MDHEN, CDR2 SYDVKM. The CDR3 consists of 15 residues. The V segment lost 3 bases and the J segment 0 bases; nucleotides outside the gene matches: 3. This chain's CDR3 is CASSFRGQMNTEAFF. In DNA, the CDR3 is TGTGCCAGCAGTTTCAGGGGGCAGATGAACACTGAAGCTTTCTTT.

This clonotype was counted between two and nine times. The J gene is TRBJ2-1, the V gene TRBV11-3; 8 bases map to TRBD1. V lost 2 bases and J lost 4; bases outside the gene matches: 4. Germline CDR1 and CDR2: SGHNT and YENEEA. This CDR3 has 15 amino acids. CDR3 nucleotide sequence: TGTGCCAGCAGCTTACAGGGGGCGACTTACAATGAGCAGTTCTTC. The encoded protein is CASSLQGATYNEQFF.

The chain employs TRBV27 and TRBJ2-1; 9 nucleotides match TRBD2. CDR1 and CDR2 (germline): MNHEY, SMNVEV (reference sequence). Trimming cost V 4 bases and J 3 bases; bases outside gene matches: 10. The CDR3 loop spans 17 amino acids. This chain's CDR3 is CASSSPVISGSYNEQFF. DNA for the CDR3: TGTGCCAGCAGTTCGCCCGTAATTAGCGGGAGCTACAATGAGCAGTTCTTC.

This clonotype was picked up many times. This chain connects TRBV12-5 to TRBJ2-1; D unclear. Germline lookup yields CDR1 LGHNT and CDR2 FRNRAP. Trimming left V 2 bases short and J 9 bases short, with 11 bases between. The CDR3 totals 13 residues. CDR3 loop: CASGLPQAVEQFF. DNA of the CDR3: TGTGCTAGTGGTTTGCCCCAGGCAGTTGAGCAGTTCTTC.

This clonotype was observed at least ten times. The V and J genes are TRBV5-1 and TRBJ2-1, with a possible D match to TRBD2 (5 bases). Trimming stripped 2 bases from V and 9 bases from J, with 15 bases between. Germline V CDR1 and CDR2: SGHRS, YFSETQ. The CDR3 has 14 amino acids. The CDR3 loop is CASSFESGGGEQFF. Written as DNA, the CDR3 is TGCGCCAGCAGCTTTGAGTCAGGTGGAGGTGAGCAGTTCTTC.

This clonotype appeared many times. The genes are TRBV5-6 and TRBJ2-1; the D gene is possibly TRBD1 (5 bases). Trimming took off 0 bases at V and 5 bases at J, with 9 bases between the two ends. CDR1 and CDR2 from the germline V gene are SGHDT and YYEEEE. The CDR3 sequence is 14 residues long. CDR3: CASSLGQTHNEQFF. The CDR3 bases are TGTGCCAGCAGCTTGGGACAGACCCACAATGAGCAGTTCTTC.

This clonotype was counted a few times. The gene calls are TRBV30 and TRBJ2-7, with 12 positions matching TRBD1. The ends lost 5 bases at V and 5 bases at J; junction bases unmatched: 7. CDR1 is GTSNPN and CDR2 is SVGIG in the germline V gene (reference sequence). This CDR3 comprises 14 residues. For the CDR3, the DNA is TGTGCCTGGGCGGGACAGGGGGCTGAAAACGAGCAGTACTTC. Translating gives CAWAGQGAENEQYF.

This clonotype was counted ten times or more. The CDR3 region has the DNA TGTGCCAGCCGCCCGGCCCTGAACACCGGGGAGCTGTTTTTT. Encoded protein: CASRPALNTGELFF. The chain employs TRBV12-3 or TRBV12-4 and TRBJ2-2, with D unclear. The CDR3 is 14 amino acids. Trimming cost V 8 bases and J 1 base, with 11 bases left between them.

The sample holds many counts of this clonotype. The V call is TRBV2, the J call TRBJ1-2; 9 bases are shared with TRBD1. This CDR3 region has 13 residues. J lost 4 bases, V lost 6 bases, and 3 bases had no gene match. Germline V lookup: CDR1 SNHLY, CDR2 FYNNEI. CDR3 sequence: CASRGQGGYGYTF. The CDR3 bases are TGTGCCAGCAGGGGACAGGGCGGCTATGGCTACACCTTC.